The 10 T cell receptor beta chains reported below all come from one sample, sequenced in a study of response to subunit inactivated influenza vaccine. TCRdb reprocessed the RT-PCR reads via MiXCR and lists one record per CDR3 protein. Of 530,000 or so distinct CDR3 sequences in the sample, 25% were seen once. Sequenced material: CD4+ T cells sorted from PBMCs, taken around 5 days after vaccination. These receptors were obtained from a man aged 50-60 years who received an inactivated influenza vaccine.

A few counts support this clonotype. The chain couples TRBV6-2 or TRBV6-3 to TRBJ1-1; tentative D call: TRBD1 (5 bases). The CDR3 is made up of 14 amino acids. Trimming took off 6 bases at V and 11 bases at J, with 22 bases between the two ends. Germline lookup yields CDR1 MNHEY and CDR2 SVGEGT. CDR3 DNA: TGTGCCAGCAGCCGGAACTTGGACACTCTGCGCGCTTTCTTT. It specifies CASSRNLDTLRAFF.

This chain connects TRBV7-8 to TRBJ1-1; TRBD1 agrees at 9 bases. The junction had 1 base not matched to a gene; V was cut back by 1 base and J by 4 bases. Germline V lookup: CDR1 SGHVS, CDR2 FQNEAQ. This CDR3 spans 14 amino acids. In nucleotides, the CDR3 is TGTGCCAGCAGCTTAGGGGACAGGGTCACTGAAGCTTTCTTT. The encoded protein is CASSLGDRVTEAFF.

The rearrangement links TRBV28 to TRBJ2-3, with TRBD1 matching 9 bases. Germline-derived CDR1 and CDR2 are MDHEN and SYDVKM. The junction had 6 bases not matched to a gene; V was cut back by 5 bases and J by 0 bases. The CDR3 consists of 16 residues. The CDR3 loop is CASSPWTGASTDTQYF. CDR3 DNA: TGTGCCAGCAGTCCCTGGACAGGGGCTAGCACAGATACGCAGTATTTT. The full variable domain, in which reference TRBV28 and TRBJ2-3 provide the parts outside the CDR3, is DVKVTQSSRYLVKRTGEKVFLECVQDMDHENMFWYRQDPGLGLRLIYFSYDVKMKEKGDIPEGYSVSREKKERFSLILESASTNQTSMYLCASSPWTGASTDTQYFGPGTRLTVL.

This chain connects TRBV7-2 to TRBJ2-2; maybe TRBD1 (5 bases). With 5 bases removed from V and 1 base from J, the gap between germline ends came to 8 bases. Germline V gives CDR1 SGHTA, CDR2 FQGNSA. The CDR3 length is 14 residues. CDR3 DNA sequence: TGTGCCAGCAGCAGGACATGGAACACCGGGGAGCTGTTTTTT. Encoded protein: CASSRTWNTGELFF.

This sequence joins TRBV6-5 and TRBJ1-3; D not resolved. Between the trimmed V and J ends, which lost 8 bases and 2 bases, there was a span of 10 bases. The CDR3 covers 13 residues. CDR1 is MNHEY and CDR2 is SVGAGI in the germline V gene. Written as DNA, the CDR3 is TGTGCCAGCGAGGAGCCTGCTGGAAACACCATATATTTT. It codes for CASEEPAGNTIYF.

V gene TRBV20-1 combines with J gene TRBJ2-5, with 9 bases aligning to TRBD2. Germline trimming cut 0 bases from V and 10 bases from J; bases unmatched to any gene: 6. The length of the CDR3 is 13 residues. The germline V gene encodes CDR1 DFQATT and CDR2 SNEGSKA (reference sequence). The CDR3, as DNA: TGCAGTGCTAGAGATCAGGTAGCGGGGGACCAGTACTTC. Amino acids: CSARDQVAGDQYF.

V is TRBV12-3 or TRBV12-4 and J is TRBJ2-7; TRBD1 matches 7 bases. CDR3 length: 14 amino acids. After removal of 3 bases from V and 7 bases from J, the junction contained 9 bases not matched to a gene. The CDR3 DNA reads TGTGCCAGCAGTTTGGCAGGGGGAATGAGAGAGCAGTACTTC. Translating gives CASSLAGGMREQYF.

V gene TRBV6-1 combines with J gene TRBJ1-4; tentatively, D is TRBD1 (5 bases). The CDR3 loop spans 13 amino acids. Trimming took off 0 bases at V and 9 bases at J, with 8 bases between the two ends. Germline V lookup: CDR1 MNHNS, CDR2 SASEGT. The CDR3 spells CASSEANRKKLFF. CDR3 nucleotides: TGTGCCAGCAGTGAAGCGAACAGGAAAAAACTGTTTTTT.

The J gene is TRBJ2-3, the V gene TRBV13; a weak D match, TRBD2 (5 bases). The length of the CDR3 is 12 residues. V dropped 5 bases and J dropped 8 bases, with 11 bases sitting between them. Germline assignment: CDR1 PRHDT and CDR2 FYEKMQ (reference sequence). CDR3 in DNA: TGTGCCAGCAGCCAACTAGAGCCTACGCAGTATTTT. Protein: CASSQLEPTQYF.

The chain is built from TRBV7-9 and TRBJ2-3; the match to TRBD1 covers 7 bases. The CDR3 has 16 amino acids. Looked up from germline, CDR1 is SEHNR and CDR2 is FQNEAQ (reference sequence). Trimming at V came to 5 bases and at J to 2 bases, leaving 10 bases not matched to a gene. CDR3 region: CASSPHRTGYTDTQYF. The CDR3 DNA follows: TGTGCCAGCAGCCCACACAGGACAGGCTACACAGATACGCAGTATTTT.